The 24 T cell receptor beta chains listed next were all sequenced from one sample in a study of PD-L1 blockade in urothelial cancer. Generated by immunoSEQ multiplex PCR, the TCRdb table keeps only in-frame clones and is missing some. The table records roughly 74,000 clones, 87% of them present only once. Here the sequenced sample was PBMCs, taken around atezolizumab (anti-PD-L1) treatment. These receptors were taken from a woman aged 70-85 years with urothelial cancer.

The genes are TRBV5-1 and TRBJ2-3, with 8 nucleotides matching TRBD1. Germline loops: CDR1 SGHRS, CDR2 YFSETQ. After removal of 0 bases from V and 1 base from J, the junction contained 1 base not matched to a gene. This CDR3 is 15 amino acids long. In DNA form, the CDR3 reads TGCGCCAGCAGCTTGGAGGGACAGGGCACAGATACGCAGTATTTT. This translates into CASSLEGQGTDTQYF.

The chain uses TRBV6-5 and TRBJ1-1; weak D call: TRBD1 (5 bases). The CDR3 length is 16 residues. V lost 0 bases and J 1 base, leaving 12 bases between the germline ends. Looked up from germline, CDR1 is MNHEY and CDR2 is SVGAGI. CDR3 sequence (DNA): TGTGCCAGCAGTTACTCCTTGGGGGAGGGGAACACTGAAGCTTTCTTT. Amino acids: CASSYSLGEGNTEAFF.

The chain links TRBV6-6 to TRBJ2-5, with a weak D call TRBD2 (5 bases). V lost 5 bases to trimming and J lost 7 bases, with 17 bases between them. The germline gives CDR1 MNHNY, CDR2 SVGAGI (reference sequence). The CDR3 is made up of 14 amino acids. In DNA, the CDR3 is TGTGCCAGCAGTCCCCCCGGACCGGCGGGGACCCAGTACTTC. Residues: CASSPPGPAGTQYF.

This clone was counted only a few times. This chain links TRBV5-6 with TRBJ1-2; D might be TRBD1 (6 bases). This CDR3 region has 16 residues. The germline V gene encodes CDR1 SGHDT and CDR2 YYEEEE. The V end was cut by 4 bases, the J end by 4 bases, with 20 bases between. CDR3 coding DNA: TGTGCCAGCAGCCACATACCTTCAGGGGTCGGCTATGGCTACACCTTC. Translated: CASSHIPSGVGYGYTF.

The CDR3 DNA reads as TGTGCCAGCAGCCAAGGAAGACACACAGATACGCAGTATTTT. Translating it yields CASSQGRHTDTQYF. This chain joins TRBV14 and TRBJ2-3, with no clear D. The CDR3 totals 14 residues. The germline V gene has CDR1 SGHDN and CDR2 FVKESK. V lost 1 base and J lost 2, with 7 bases in between.

This clone was observed a single time. This chain joins TRBV6-6 and TRBJ2-3; TRBD1 matches 7 bases. The junction had 2 bases not matched to a gene; V was cut back by 2 bases and J by 3 bases. This CDR3 comprises 14 residues. The germline CDR1 and CDR2 sequences are MNHNY and SVGAGI (reference sequence). The CDR3 coding sequence is TGTGCCAGCAGTTACAGGGGGCGGACAGATACGCAGTATTTT. Amino acids: CASSYRGRTDTQYF.

This rearrangement joins TRBV19 to TRBJ2-7, with a weak D call TRBD2 (5 bases). The CDR3 has 14 amino acids. CDR1 and CDR2 from the germline V gene are LNHDA and SQIVND (reference sequence). V lost 5 bases to trimming and J lost 2 bases, with 13 bases between them. Here the CDR3 DNA reads TGTGCCAGTAGTCACCGGGGTGCCACCTACGAGCAGTACTTC. Its protein is CASSHRGATYEQYF.

This chain connects TRBV7-2 to TRBJ1-5; 8 bases line up with TRBD1. Germline V lookup: CDR1 SGHTA, CDR2 FQGNSA. The CDR3 covers 16 residues. Unmatched junction bases numbered 7, after V lost 5 bases and J lost 1 base. In nucleotides, the CDR3 is TGTGCCAGCAGCCGGTCGGGACAGGCCAGCAATCAGCCCCAGCATTTT. Translated, it gives CASSRSGQASNQPQHF. The complete variable domain, with remaining parts taken from reference TRBV7-2 and TRBJ1-5, reads GAGVSQSPSNKVTEKGKDVELRCDPISGHTALYWYRQSLGQGLEFLIYFQGNSAPDKSGLPSDRFSAERTGGSVSTLTIQRTQQEDSAVYLCASSRSGQASNQPQHFGDGTRLSIL.

This clone showed up just a few times. The rearrangement links TRBV30 to TRBJ1-1; 7 nucleotides line up with TRBD1. Germline CDR1 is GTSNPN and CDR2 is SVGIG (reference sequence). V trimming: 2 bases; J trimming: 2 bases; junction bases outside the gene matches: 2. The CDR3 is 13 residues long. CDR3 residues: CAWSYRGNTEAFF. CDR3 in DNA: TGTGCCTGGAGTTACAGGGGTAACACTGAAGCTTTCTTT. The full variable domain, its missing parts supplied by reference TRBV30 and TRBJ1-1, is SQTIHQWPATLVQPVGSPLSLECTVEGTSNPNLYWYRQAAGRGLQLLFYSVGIGQISSEVPQNLSASRPQDRQFILSSKKLLLSDSGFYLCAWSYRGNTEAFFGQGTRLTVV.

The chain has TRBV29-1 and TRBJ1-1; no firm D call. Trimming removed 7 bases from V and 4 bases from J, with 13 bases in between. Germline assignment: CDR1 SQVTM and CDR2 ANQGSEA. The CDR3 sequence is 12 residues long. This CDR3 is CSASTRGTEAFF. In DNA, the CDR3 is TGCAGCGCCAGTACCCGGGGCACTGAAGCTTTCTTT.

V is TRBV6-4 and J is TRBJ1-1; the D gene is possibly TRBD1 (5 bases). The CDR3 is 13 residues long. Germline V gives CDR1 MRHNA, CDR2 SNTAGT. V lost 6 bases, J lost 3 bases, and 11 bases lay in between. CDR3 in amino acids: CASRGHGDTEAFF. The DNA of the CDR3 is TGTGCCAGCAGGGGGCATGGGGACACTGAAGCTTTCTTT.

This chain connects TRBV5-1 to TRBJ1-2; 10 bases are a match to TRBD1. CDR3 length equals 17 residues. Germline V gene lookup returns CDR1 SGHRS and CDR2 YFSETQ. J was trimmed by 5 bases and V by 3 bases; bases with no gene match: 13. The CDR3 bases are TGCGCCAGCAGCTCCTCCCTAGACAGGGGGCAGAGATATGGCTACACCTTC. This sequence encodes CASSSSLDRGQRYGYTF.

CDR3: CASSFQGQQETQYF. The CDR3 DNA reads TGCGCCAGCAGCTTCCAGGGACAGCAAGAGACCCAGTACTTC. The J gene is TRBJ2-5, the V gene TRBV5-1; 7 bases are a match to TRBD1. J was trimmed by 2 bases and V by 2 bases; bases with no gene match: 3. Germline values: CDR1 SGHRS, CDR2 YFSETQ. The length of the CDR3 is 14 residues.

The chain recombines TRBV7-2 with TRBJ2-2; TRBD1 might be the D (6 bases). Germline V gene data show CDR1 as SGHTA and CDR2 as FQGNSA. CDR3 length equals 14 residues. The ends were cut back, 5 bases at V and 4 bases at J, with 11 bases in the middle. Here the CDR3 reads CASSRGLFTGELFF. CDR3 DNA sequence: TGTGCCAGCAGCAGGGGGTTATTCACCGGGGAGCTGTTTTTT.

The chain employs TRBV25-1 and TRBJ1-1; 7 nucleotides match TRBD1. After removal of 3 bases from V and 1 base from J, the junction contained 5 bases not matched to a gene. There are 15 residues in the CDR3. Per the germline V gene, CDR1 is MGHDK and CDR2 is SYGVNS. DNA for the CDR3: TGTGCCAGCAGTGATCCCGGGACAGCGAACACTGAAGCTTTCTTT. Protein: CASSDPGTANTEAFF.

The rearrangement joins TRBV20-1 to TRBJ1-5; tentatively, D is TRBD1 (6 bases). Trimming pared 1 base from V and 15 bases from J, leaving 13 bases between. The length of the CDR3 is 11 residues. Looked up from germline, CDR1 is DFQATT and CDR2 is SNEGSKA (reference sequence). CDR3 protein: CSARVGYRAHF. CDR3 sequence (DNA): TGCAGTGCTAGAGTGGGATACAGGGCGCATTTT.

V is TRBV5-1 and J is TRBJ2-2; 12 bases match TRBD2. V trimming: 4 bases; J trimming: 1 base; junction bases outside the gene matches: 2. Germline V gene sequence: CDR1 SGHRS, CDR2 YFSETQ. The CDR3 has 16 residues. CDR3 region: CASSLGLAGNTGELFF. DNA for the CDR3: TGCGCCAGCAGCCTGGGACTAGCGGGGAACACCGGGGAGCTGTTTTTT. The variable domain in full, completed from reference TRBV5-1 and TRBJ2-2, reads KAGVTQTPRYLIKTRGQQVTLSCSPISGHRSVSWYQQTPGQGLQFLFEYFSETQRNKGNFPGRFSGRQFSNSRSEMNVSTLELGDSALYLCASSLGLAGNTGELFFGEGSRLTVL.

The rearrangement uses TRBV27 and TRBJ2-3; D is ambiguous. Between the trimmed V and J ends, which lost 4 bases and 2 bases, there was a span of 16 bases. Germline assignment: CDR1 MNHEY and CDR2 SMNVEV (reference sequence). This CDR3 contains 16 residues. CDR3 in amino acids: CASSSLRGSFTDTQYF. DNA of the CDR3: TGTGCCAGCAGTTCCCTCCGCGGATCCTTCACAGATACGCAGTATTTT.

The chain uses TRBV6-1 and TRBJ2-7; tentative D call: TRBD2 (5 bases). The CDR3 spans 14 residues. Germline CDR1 and CDR2: MNHNS and SASEGT. The V and J ends lost 10 bases and 6 bases respectively, with 22 bases between them. The CDR3 sequence is CATLRAVGDSEQYF. In nucleotides, the CDR3 is TGTGCCACTCTCCGAGCGGTCGGGGATTCCGAGCAGTACTTC.

V is TRBV7-3 and J is TRBJ1-2; 10 positions agree with TRBD1. V gave up 2 bases and J gave up 10 bases; unmatched junction bases: 4. This CDR3 is 13 amino acids long. The germline gives CDR1 SGHTA, CDR2 FQGTGA. The CDR3 protein is CASSLPGQGNYTF. CDR3 in DNA: TGTGCCAGCAGCTTACCGGGACAGGGGAACTACACCTTC.

V and J are TRBV6-5 and TRBJ1-5; no reliable D call. This CDR3 contains 16 residues. Trimming removed 2 bases at V and 0 bases at J, with 11 bases between. CDR1 is MNHEY, CDR2 SVGAGI, per germline. DNA for the CDR3: TGTGCCAGCAGTTACCCGGGTATAGATAGCAATCAGCCCCAGCATTTT. It codes for CASSYPGIDSNQPQHF.

J is TRBJ1-3 and V is TRBV19; D unclear. The germline V and J ends were trimmed by 7 bases and 0 bases, with 10 bases remaining between them. Germline-derived CDR1 and CDR2 are LNHDA and SQIVND (reference sequence). The CDR3 contains 14 residues. CDR3: CASTTGYSGNTIYF. CDR3 in DNA: TGTGCCAGTACGACGGGATACTCTGGAAACACCATATATTTT.

The V gene is TRBV19, the J gene TRBJ1-1; TRBD1 aligns across 10 bases. The CDR3 runs 17 residues. Germline V gives CDR1 LNHDA, CDR2 SQIVND (reference sequence). V lost 10 bases, J lost 1 base, and 15 bases stayed unmatched. CDR3 in DNA: TGTGCCACTAGACAGGGGGCAGATTTCAGCCCGAACACTGAAGCTTTCTTT. Translating gives CATRQGADFSPNTEAFF.

The rearrangement joins TRBV28 to TRBJ1-2; 7 nucleotides align to TRBD1. Trimming removed 6 bases from V and 1 base from J; junction bases left unmatched: 8. Germline-derived CDR1 and CDR2 are MDHEN and SYDVKM. This CDR3 is 15 amino acids long. The CDR3 region has the DNA TGTGCCAGCAGGGACGGGACAGTACGTAACTATGGCTACACCTTC. Residues: CASRDGTVRNYGYTF.